The 10 T cell receptor beta chains below all came from one sample that was sequenced in a study of vaccination and CD4 T cells after COVID-19. Sequence data for DNA of cultured CD4+ T cells were generated by the Oncomine TCR Beta short-read assay. TCRdb itself ran the PCR reads through MiXCR, one entry per CDR3 protein. Of roughly 17,000 distinct CDR3 sequences listed, around half are singletons. Which antigens these TCRs recognize remains unknown. The treatment here: approximately nine-day PBMC culture with coronavirus spike peptide pools or control peptides (ViraFEST assay). Material: CD4+ T cells from blood, cultured in vitro. The receptors here all came from a human donor who had recovered from COVID-19.

The rearrangement uses TRBV11-3 and TRBJ2-2; 8 nucleotides match TRBD2. Germline V gives CDR1 SGHNT, CDR2 YENEEA. This CDR3 has 15 residues. Trimming cost V 3 bases and J 5 bases; bases outside gene matches: 5. The CDR3 protein is CASSFGTSLTGELFF. CDR3 coding DNA: TGTGCCAGCAGCTTCGGGACTAGTCTAACCGGGGAGCTGTTTTTT.

This chain's CDR3 is CAGLRRQLLNISYNEQFF. The CDR3, as DNA: TGCGCCGGTCTAAGGCGGCAGCTACTCAATATCTCCTACAATGAGCAGTTCTTC. This chain links TRBV10-1 with TRBJ2-1; D unclear. The CDR3 contains 18 residues. The V gene lost 11 bases and the J gene lost 0 bases, with 26 bases spanning the gap. The germline gives CDR1 WNHNN, CDR2 SYGVQD (reference sequence).

With regard to this clonotype: Sequence at one end of the junction differs from germline and may be a read error. The chain is built from TRBV7-7 and TRBJ1-1; possible D gene TRBD1, 5 bases. The germline V gene has CDR1 SSHAT and CDR2 FNYEAQ (reference sequence). The length of the CDR3 is 13 residues. CDR3: CASSLVGATEAFF. The CDR3 region has the DNA TGTGCTAGCAGCTTAGTAGGGGCCACTGAAGCTTTCTTT.

This clonotype came up a few times. The genes are TRBV2 and TRBJ2-5; 13 positions match TRBD2. This CDR3 comprises 22 residues. With V trimmed by 0 bases and J by 2 bases, 18 bases remained unmatched. The germline V gene has CDR1 SNHLY and CDR2 FYNNEI. CDR3 sequence (DNA): TGTGCCAGCAGTGAAGCTTCGGTTATCCCGGGACTAGCGGGGAGGGGGCAAGAGACCCAGTACTTC. This encodes CASSEASVIPGLAGRGQETQYF.

The chain is built from TRBV30 and TRBJ2-1; TRBD2 matches at 13 bases. Germline CDR1 is GTSNPN and CDR2 is SVGIG (reference sequence). The ends lost 2 bases at V and 10 bases at J; junction bases unmatched: 5. CDR3 length: 14 residues. Here the CDR3 reads CAWSLLAGGREQFF. The CDR3 DNA is TGTGCCTGGAGTCTACTAGCGGGGGGGCGAGAGCAGTTCTTC. Looking up the rest from reference TRBV30 and TRBJ2-1 gives the full variable domain: SQTIHQWPATLVQPVGSPLSLECTVEGTSNPNLYWYRQAAGRGLQLLFYSVGIGQISSEVPQNLSASRPQDRQFILSSKKLLLSDSGFYLCAWSLLAGGREQFFGPGTRLTVL.

This rearrangement joins TRBV2 to TRBJ1-2; no firm D call. In germline, CDR1 is SNHLY, CDR2 FYNNEI. This CDR3 has 12 amino acids. Deletions cut 2 bases from V and 4 bases from J, with 5 bases between. The CDR3 protein is CASSERTYGYTF. CDR3 DNA: TGTGCCAGCAGTGAACGGACCTATGGCTACACCTTC.

The chain links TRBV7-2 to TRBJ2-5; 7 positions match TRBD2. The ends lost 0 bases at V and 5 bases at J; junction bases unmatched: 9. The CDR3 spans 16 residues. The germline gives CDR1 SGHTA, CDR2 FQGNSA. CDR3 in DNA: TGTGCCAGCAGCTTAGCGGCTAGCGGCCCAGGGGAGACCCAGTACTTC. This encodes CASSLAASGPGETQYF.

In DNA, the CDR3 is TGTGCCAGCTCGGACCGGGACAGGGGGCATTATGGCTACACCTTC. Its protein is CASSDRDRGHYGYTF. The V gene is TRBV6-1, the J gene TRBJ1-2; 12 bases line up with TRBD1. J gave up 5 bases and V 8 bases, and 9 bases lay outside the gene matches. The CDR3 has 15 amino acids. Germline values: CDR1 MNHNS, CDR2 SASEGT.

This chain uses TRBV7-6 with TRBJ1-1; D not resolved. The ends were cut back, 1 base at V and 1 base at J, with 4 bases in the middle. The CDR3 loop spans 13 amino acids. From germline, CDR1 is SGHVS and CDR2 FNYEAQ. The CDR3 region is CASSLGRNTEAFF. The CDR3 DNA follows: TGTGCCAGCAGCTTAGGCCGGAACACTGAAGCTTTCTTT.

This clonotype came up a few times. For the CDR3, the DNA is TGTGCCATCAGGGGGACTACGGGCGGCTACACCTTC. It encodes CAIRGTTGGYTF. This chain uses TRBV10-3 with TRBJ1-2, with a weak D call TRBD1 (5 bases). In germline, CDR1 is ENHRY, CDR2 SYGVKD. The germline V and J ends were trimmed by 6 bases and 8 bases, with 13 bases remaining between them. This CDR3 contains 12 residues.